This TCR beta chain originates from a study of blood T cell repertoires in COVID-19. Across the whole study: Samples came from the United States, Italy and Spain, spanning acute and convalescent COVID-19. Nucleic acid was either cDNA or gDNA, and it came from T cells, B-cell-depleted T cells, or PBMCs.

With respect to this clone: A read error may produce the germline difference seen at one junction end.

The CDR3 runs to 15 residues. Germline V gives CDR1 LNHDA, CDR2 SQIVND (reference sequence). Original processing notes: Estimation of nucleated cell counts was performed using reference gene primer amplification. Method: immunoSEQ multiplex PCR; TCRdb's copy keeps in-frame clones and lacks some. The DNA gave D and trimming, while V, J and clone size come from that table. Of some 150,000 clones listed, approximately 80% are singletons. The sequenced sample was peripheral blood. The rearrangement joins TRBV19 to TRBJ1-3; 10 bases are a match to TRBD1. The sequence came from a man aged 55 to 70 with acute or convalescent COVID-19. CDR3 protein: CASRETGGAGNTIYF. The CDR3 DNA is TGTGCCAGTAGGGAGACAGGGGGCGCTGGGAACACCATATATTTT.